Listed below are T cell receptor beta chains from one sample, sequenced in a study of blood T cell repertoires in COVID-19. Assay: immunoSEQ multiplex PCR; the TCRdb copy retains only in-frame clones and omits some. The data contain hundreds of thousands of clones, about 88% of them singletons. The sample comprised peripheral blood. These receptors were collected from a woman in her fifties or sixties with COVID-19, enrolled during active disease. Each CDR3 is given with its conserved first and last residue. A D gene is named only where the DNA matches it firmly. Clone size is given for some rows only: seen once, a few or many times, or a class if the clone is expanded.

size: -
V: TRBV28
D: TRBD1
J: TRBJ2-2
DNA: TGTGCCAGCAGTTTGGGGGACAGGAACACCGGGGAGCTGTTTTTT
CDR3: CASSLGDRNTGELFF

size: -
V: TRBV21-1
D: -
J: TRBJ1-2
DNA: TGTGCCAGCAGTTCCTTCGTCCCCCCGGTCGATGGCTACACCTTC
CDR3: CASSSFVPPVDGYTF

size: -
V: TRBV6-2/TRBV6-3
D: -
J: TRBJ1-2
DNA: TGTGCCAGCAGCTACTATCTAGCAGGAGAGCATGGCTACACCTTC
CDR3: CASSYYLAGEHGYTF

size: -
V: TRBV7-2
D: -
J: TRBJ2-1
DNA: TGTGCCAGCAGCTTAGAACGGGGTGGGAATGAGCAGTTCTTC
CDR3: CASSLERGGNEQFF

size: -
V: TRBV7-9
D: -
J: TRBJ2-1
DNA: TGTGCCAGCAGCTTCGCGGGGAGCTCCTACAATGAGCAGTTCTTC
CDR3: CASSFAGSSYNEQFF

size: -
V: TRBV29-1
D: -
J: TRBJ1-3
DNA: TGCAGCGTTGCCCCAGGGGACGGAAACACCATATATTTT
CDR3: CSVAPGDGNTIYF

size: -
V: TRBV28
D: -
J: TRBJ2-7
DNA: TGTGCCAGCAGTTTAGAACAGGGAAACCTTGTCGAGCAGTACTTC
CDR3: CASSLEQGNLVEQYF

size: -
V: TRBV29-1
D: -
J: TRBJ1-1
DNA: TGCAGCGTTGCCTCGGGGGGCTTCACTGAAGCTTTCTTT
CDR3: CSVASGGFTEAFF

size: -
V: TRBV3-1/TRBV3-2
D: -
J: TRBJ1-1
DNA: TGTGCCAGCAGCCAATACAGGGACACTGAAGCTTTCTTT
CDR3: CASSQYRDTEAFF

size: -
V: TRBV19
D: -
J: TRBJ1-1
DNA: TGTGCCAGTAGTACCCTAGGTGTAAACACTGAAGCTTTCTTT
CDR3: CASSTLGVNTEAFF

size: -
V: TRBV4-1
D: -
J: TRBJ2-1
DNA: TGCGCCAGCAGCCAACAGGGCCCCCTTAATGAGCAGTTCTTC
CDR3: CASSQQGPLNEQFF

size: -
V: TRBV6-1
D: TRBD2
J: TRBJ2-5
DNA: TGTGCCAGCAGTGAAGGCGGGGGGTGGGGAGAGACCCAGTACTTC
CDR3: CASSEGGGWGETQYF

size: once
V: TRBV29-1
D: TRBD2
J: TRBJ2-3
DNA: TGCAGCCTGTCGGGGACTAGCGGGGCCACCACAGATACGCAGTATTTT
CDR3: CSLSGTSGATTDTQYF

size: -
V: TRBV2
D: TRBD2
J: TRBJ2-1
DNA: TGTGCCAGCAGTGACTTACTGGCGGGGGGCCCCGGCTCCTACAATGAGCAGTTCTTC
CDR3: CASSDLLAGGPGSYNEQFF

size: -
V: TRBV28
D: TRBD1
J: TRBJ1-6
DNA: TGTGCCAGCAGCCACCAGAGGACAGGGAGTAATTCACCCCTCCACTTT
CDR3: CASSHQRTGSNSPLHF

size: -
V: TRBV6-5
D: -
J: TRBJ2-4
DNA: TGTGCCAGCAGTTGGACAGCGTCCAAAAACATTCAGTACTTC
CDR3: CASSWTASKNIQYF

size: once
V: TRBV6-6
D: -
J: TRBJ1-5
DNA: TGTGCCAGCAGTTATCTCGGGGATCTTCAGCAGCCCCAGCATTTT
CDR3: CASSYLGDLQQPQHF

size: -
V: TRBV7-9
D: TRBD1
J: TRBJ2-2
DNA: TGTGCCAGCAGCTGGGGGGGACAGGGGAGCACCGGGGAGCTGTTTTTT
CDR3: CASSWGGQGSTGELFF

size: -
V: TRBV7-3
D: -
J: TRBJ1-3
DNA: TGTGCCAGCAGCTTTGGGCCTGGAAACACCATATATTTT
CDR3: CASSFGPGNTIYF

size: -
V: TRBV20-1
D: TRBD1
J: TRBJ2-1
DNA: TGCAGTGCTAGTACTTTTGTCGCGGGACAGGGGTTGGCCAATGAGCAGTTCTTC
CDR3: CSASTFVAGQGLANEQFF